The entry that follows covers one TCR beta chain sequence. Its target is unknown. This sample is part of a study of shared clonotypes between healthy human individuals. Across the whole study: Per donor, CD8 memory used one plate, CD8 naive used two, CD4 memory used three and CD4 naive used three.

TCRdb keeps only in-frame clones here, not all; method: immunoSEQ multiplex PCR. The data show more than 2 million clones, with 95% seen just once and roughly 0.13% held by the top ten. Study outcomes and limitations: Some clonotypes were shared by all four sorted-subset donors, while others were not shared. The non-shared ones had lower generation probabilities than the shared ones.

The trim removed 9 bases at V and 4 bases at J, leaving 4 bases unmatched. The CDR3 totals 13 residues. Germline V gene lookup returns CDR1 MNHNS and CDR2 SASEGT. Material: naive CD4+ T cells sorted from blood. Described subset: CD45RA+ positively selected. The clonotype originates from a man aged 18 to 29 in good health. The chain combines TRBV6-1 with TRBJ2-1; 9 bases fit TRBD1. In DNA form, the CDR3 reads TGTGCCAGTCGGGACAGGGTTTACAATGAGCAGTTCTTC. It translates to CASRDRVYNEQFF.